There are a few counts of the clone carrying this TCR beta chain. Its matching antigen is unknown. The data were obtained in a study of CD8+CD57+ T cells in acquired aplastic anemia. Study as a whole: Roughly 3 ug was the average amount of DNA from sorted CD4+ and CD8+ cells. Average CD4+ read depth in healthy donors was approximately 11 million reads. Broader study findings: In CD8+ cells, Simpson's diversity showed no significant difference between patients and controls. Almost 30 sequences, all CD8+ CDR3, were shared between patients and controls.

Genomic DNA was employed as the template in profiling TCR beta VDJ and CDR3. TCRdb reprocessed the reads with MiXCR, giving one entry per CDR3 protein. The sample consists of roughly 64,000 distinct CDR3 sequences, roughly 58% of them appearing once. This CDR3 spans 14 amino acids. In germline, CDR1 is ENHRY, CDR2 SYGVKD. Sequenced input: sorted CD4+, CD8+, or CD8+CD57+ T cells (not recorded which) from PBMCs. The receptor comes from a human donor in good health, serving as a control. The rearrangement links TRBV10-3 to TRBJ2-5; perhaps TRBD1 as D (6 bases). With the DNA end fitting TRBJ2-7 better, the J assignment may be wrong. The CDR3 sequence is CAIRPQGTGYEQYF. For the CDR3, the DNA is TGTGCCATCAGACCACAGGGAACTGGCTACGAGCAGTACTTC.